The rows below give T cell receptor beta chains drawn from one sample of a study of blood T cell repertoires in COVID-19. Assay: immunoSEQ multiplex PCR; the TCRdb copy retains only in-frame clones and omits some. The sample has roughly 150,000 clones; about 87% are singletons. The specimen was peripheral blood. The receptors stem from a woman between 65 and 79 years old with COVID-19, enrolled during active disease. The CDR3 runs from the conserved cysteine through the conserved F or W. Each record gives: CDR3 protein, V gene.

CDR3: CASSLTTNYGYTF; V: TRBV12-3/TRBV12-4
CDR3: CASSRPGNNEQFF; V: TRBV4-2
CDR3: CASSSSGAGGLYYEQYF; V: TRBV28
CDR3: CASSFASGGGRETQYF; V: TRBV6-5
CDR3: CASSRERTGGTYEQYF; V: TRBV13
CDR3: CASSRRGTNEKLFF; V: TRBV3-1/TRBV3-2
CDR3: CASSAQGTYNEQFF; V: TRBV9
CDR3: CASRWASGVYEQYF; V: TRBV27
CDR3: CASSLATGLSTDTQYF; V: TRBV7-7
CDR3: CASSPTRQAGLAEAFF; V: TRBV3-1/TRBV3-2
CDR3: CASSPLAGGQETQYF; V: TRBV6-5
CDR3: CASSRAGRDQPQHF; V: TRBV6-5
CDR3: CASSPGTGKLNGYTF; V: TRBV2
CDR3: CASSAGVAGTYEQYF; V: TRBV2
CDR3: CASSTVAGGFGSEQFF; V: TRBV5-1
CDR3: CASSLNMGAYGYTF; V: TRBV7-2
CDR3: CASSPVLDYSGANVLTF; V: TRBV18
CDR3: CASSLTGSNYGYTF; V: TRBV7-9
CDR3: CASSLGGSGAHEQYF; V: TRBV5-1
CDR3: CASSRGTGAGETQYF; V: TRBV7-3
CDR3: CASSERQGSSTDTQYF; V: TRBV6-1
CDR3: CASSLSWTGKNTEAFF; V: TRBV5-6
CDR3: CASSLATGTGGQETQYF; V: TRBV5-1
CDR3: CATSSRGGGTPYEQYF; V: TRBV15
CDR3: CASRSGQGWTEAFF; V: TRBV5-1
CDR3: CSVAVGRASISGNTIYF; V: TRBV29-1
CDR3: CASSYRGSGNTIYF; V: TRBV6-6
CDR3: CASRRGGGDNEQFF; V: TRBV19
CDR3: CASSPDRYYGYTF; V: TRBV4-1